Detailed here is one T cell receptor beta chain. The target antigen is unknown. One end of the junction is discordant with germline, which a read error may explain. The data were taken from a study of tumor and adjacent non-tumor tissue in lung cancer. Study overall: Aged roughly 31 to 85 years, patients included nine to ten men and 4 or 5 women with stage I to III disease.

Study-wide points: Shorter survival was associated with higher TCR diversity in tumors. Compared with tumor, normal lung showed significantly lower TCR diversity.

This sample's RNA came from whole unsorted tissue. More than 3 cm separated this lung sample from the edge of the tumor. Germline lookup yields CDR1 LGHNA and CDR2 YSLEER. The CDR3 spans 17 residues. TCRbeta libraries were built with three rounds of nested PCR, modified from ARM-PCR. MiXCR was run by TCRdb on the multiplex PCR reads, yielding one entry per CDR3 protein. The sample carries 70,000 to 95,000 distinct CDR3 sequences, 76% recorded once. This rearrangement joins TRBV4-3 to TRBJ2-2; no definite D call. Material: distant non-tumor lung tissue. This TCR was sampled from a man in his 70s with non-small cell lung cancer. The CDR3 DNA reads as TGCGCCAGCAACCAAGAGGATTGTAGGTTGCACACCGGGGAGCTGTTTTTT. It translates to CASNQEDCRLHTGELFF.